The clone carrying this TCR beta chain was detected a few times. Its target is unknown. V lost 3 bases and J lost 6; bases outside the gene matches: 11. Germline-derived CDR1 and CDR2 are SGDLS and YYNGEE. CDR3 length equals 15 residues. The data derive from a study of early T cells in non-severe SARS-CoV-2 infection. Study-level points and caveats: CD4 and private specificities were missed by VDJdb matching, which favored anti-spike CD8 responses.

Unique molecular identifiers were attached to individual cDNA molecules. TCRdb used MiXCR to reprocess the 5' RACE reads, holding one entry per CDR3 protein. The repertoire consists of about 87,000 distinct CDR3 sequences, with 14% occurring once and the leading ten covering 6.1%. This TCR came from an adult who was a healthcare worker with PCR-confirmed SARS-CoV-2 infection or an uninfected control (not recorded which). Sequencing was carried out using whole blood. The chain couples TRBV9 to TRBJ1-2; 7 nucleotides align to TRBD1. CDR3 region: CASSGPQGLFDGYTF. CDR3 coding DNA: TGTGCCAGCAGCGGGCCACAGGGGCTGTTTGATGGCTACACCTTC.